The sequence of this T cell receptor beta chain was determined in a study of blood T cell repertoires in COVID-19. Participants came from 24 US areas, aged about 18 to 89 years. Cohort allocation depended upon clinical history that participants reported. This CDR3 has 15 amino acids. Germline V CDR1 and CDR2: KGHSH, LQKENI. Trimming pared 1 base from V and 5 bases from J, leaving 12 bases between. The method was immunoSEQ multiplex PCR; TCRdb's version includes in-frame clones alone and lacks a portion of them. The sample carries 380,000 or so clones, 88% recorded once. The rearrangement links TRBV18 to TRBJ2-1; D is undetermined. The sequenced sample was PBMCs or T cells enriched from blood (not recorded which). The clonotype originates from a middle-aged woman with acute COVID-19. Here the CDR3 DNA reads TGTGCCAGCTCACCACAGTGGGCGCGTGACAATGAGCAGTTCTTC. It translates to CASSPQWARDNEQFF.